This TCR beta chain originates from a study of cytomegalovirus exposure and HLA in healthy donors. CDR3 size: 13 residues. The V and J ends lost 4 bases and 3 bases respectively, with 7 bases between them. Germline assignment: CDR1 MNHNY and CDR2 SVGAGI (reference sequence). Amplification used 60 Vbeta primers and 13 Jbeta primers. Measured with immunoSEQ multiplex PCR; TCRdb has only the in-frame clones, and not every one. Of fewer than 200,000 clones listed, about 82% are singletons. The sequence derives from a female donor in good health and CMV-seronegative. The sequenced sample was PBMCs. V gene TRBV6-6 combines with J gene TRBJ1-5; D is unclear. The CDR3 DNA is TGTGCCAGCAGTTCCCGAGCCAATCAGCCCCAGCATTTT. This codes for CASSSRANQPQHF.